Each of the 3 T cell receptor beta chains below was sequenced from the same sample in a study of OX40 agonist ivuxolimab in advanced cancers. Profiled with immunoSEQ multiplex PCR; TCRdb holds only in-frame clones, not every one. The sample consists of 50,000 to 80,000 clones, 80% to 90% of them appearing once. The specimen was CD4+ or CD8+ T cells sorted from blood, collected in a trial of the OX40 agonist ivuxolimab. The receptors shown here come from an adult with an advanced solid tumor such as melanoma, head and neck, liver or kidney cancer.

This clone came up once. The CDR3 here is CSGAQTYEQYF. CDR3 in DNA: TGCAGTGGCGCACAAACCTACGAGCAGTACTTC. This sequence joins TRBV20-1 and TRBJ2-7; D gene unclear. The CDR3 is 11 residues long. Germline V gives CDR1 DFQATT, CDR2 SNEGSKA (reference sequence). V gave up 7 bases and J gave up 2 bases, with 9 bases separating them.

The chain joins TRBV7-9 to TRBJ1-1, with D maybe TRBD1 (6 bases). The CDR3 runs 15 residues. The ends were cut back, 5 bases at V and 0 bases at J, with 13 bases in the middle. CDR1 and CDR2 from the germline V gene are SEHNR and FQNEAQ (reference sequence). This CDR3 is CASSPPGTMNTEAFF. The CDR3 nucleotides read TGTGCCAGCAGCCCCCCCGGGACAATGAACACTGAAGCTTTCTTT.

The V gene is TRBV5-1, the J gene TRBJ1-3; D is undetermined. V was cut by 0 bases and J by 0 bases, with 4 bases left in between. The CDR3 consists of 14 residues. The V gene's germline CDR1 is SGHRS and CDR2 YFSETQ. The CDR3 DNA reads TGCGCCAGCAGCTTGGGGGTCTCTGGAAACACCATATATTTT. This encodes CASSLGVSGNTIYF.